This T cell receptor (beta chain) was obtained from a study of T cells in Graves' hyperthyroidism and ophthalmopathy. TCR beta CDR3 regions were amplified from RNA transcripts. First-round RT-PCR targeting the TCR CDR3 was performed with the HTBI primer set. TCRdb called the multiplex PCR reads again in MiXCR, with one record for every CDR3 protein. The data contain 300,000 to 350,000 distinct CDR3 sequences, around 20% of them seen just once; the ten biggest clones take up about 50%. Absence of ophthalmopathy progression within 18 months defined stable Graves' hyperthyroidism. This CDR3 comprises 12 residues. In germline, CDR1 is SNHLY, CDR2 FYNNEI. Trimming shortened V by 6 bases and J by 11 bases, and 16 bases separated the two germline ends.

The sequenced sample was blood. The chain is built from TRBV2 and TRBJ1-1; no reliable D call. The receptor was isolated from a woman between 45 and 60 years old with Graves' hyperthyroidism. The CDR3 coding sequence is TGTGCCAGCAGCGACACAGTCGGTGGGGCTTTCTTT. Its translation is CASSDTVGGAFF.